This TCR beta chain is from a study of CD8+ T cells in alopecia areata. Whole-study results and caveats: An increase in clonality over normal scalp was evident in lesional scalp, especially alopecia totalis/universalis.

cDNA prepared by RNA extraction and subsequent reverse transcription served as the template for sequencing. Sequenced by immunoSEQ multiplex PCR; TCRdb stores in-frame clones only, minus some. This table holds some 210,000 clones, 50% to 60% found once. This clone was seen only once. Its antigen is still unknown. This receptor was obtained from a human donor with alopecia areata. Sequenced material: CD4+ T cells sorted from blood, taken at week 0.

CDR3 residues: CAWSVKRRPFGKNTEAFF. The CDR3 DNA follows: TGTGCCTGGAGTGTTAAGAGGAGGCCCTTTGGCAAGAACACTGAAGCTTTCTTT. The chain couples TRBV30 to TRBJ1-1; no firm D call. The CDR3 runs 18 residues. V was cut by 0 bases and J by 1 base, with 21 bases left in between. Germline V gene data show CDR1 as GTSNPN and CDR2 as SVGIG (reference sequence).